The T cell receptor beta chain under discussion was sequenced for a study of cytomegalovirus exposure and HLA in healthy donors. The study ran its PCR with 60 Vbeta and 13 Jbeta primers. Per the authors' pipeline: Later analysis identified roughly 82 million unique TCR beta chains, about 10 million shared. This table comes from immunoSEQ multiplex PCR, and its TCRdb copy is limited to in-frame clones, with some not included. V, J and clone size are taken as reported in that table, and D and trimming were inferred from the DNA itself. The table lists 150,000 to 200,000 clones, around 72% of them singletons. As regards this clone: What it binds is unknown.

Study-wide findings and caveats: An apparent linkage of common viral pathogens to several of the most significant clusters emerged in a later analysis. In a later analysis, productive TCRs from donors in an Asian-associated ancestry cluster reportedly carried fewer N-insertions than the cohort mean.

This CDR3 has 14 residues. Germline lookup yields CDR1 MDHEN and CDR2 SYDVKM. Trimming took 3 bases from V and 4 from J, leaving 13 bases between them. The sequence was collected from a woman aged 40 to 49 in good health and CMV-seropositive. This chain links TRBV28 with TRBJ2-7; tentative D call: TRBD2 (6 bases). The sequenced material came from PBMCs. The CDR3 DNA follows: TGTGCCAGCAGTTTTACGGGGGTTGGATACGAGCAGTACTTC. The encoded protein is CASSFTGVGYEQYF.